A selection of T cell receptor beta chains follows, all from one sample in a study of T-cell reconstitution after alpha-beta-depleted transplantation in children. Each CDR3 protein is one row after TCRdb ran MiXCR on the PCR reads. The sample lists some 830,000 distinct CDR3 sequences; 15% to 20% were seen once. The sequencing here drew on PBMCs, mostly from graft donor cells, taken 360 days after TCRalphabeta/CD19-depleted stem cell transplant. These receptors were obtained from a male patient under 18 who had a stem cell transplant for acute lymphoblastic leukemia, so the T cells may come from the graft donor. Each CDR3 is given with its conserved first and last residue. A D gene is named only where the DNA matches it firmly. Clone size is stated in some rows and not others, as once, few, many or a class when expanded.

-	TRBV5-1	TRBJ2-5	-	CASSGSRTLLLQETQYF	TGCGCCAGCAGCGGATCTCGAACTTTACTCCTACAAGAGACCCAGTACTTC
many	TRBV12-3/TRBV12-4	TRBJ2-2	-	CASSFRTGELFF	TGTGCCAGCAGTTTTAGAACCGGGGAGCTGTTTTTT
-	TRBV6-1	TRBJ1-1	-	CATNALTAVHTEAFF	TGTGCCACCAACGCCTTAACCGCGGTTCACACTGAAGCTTTCTTT
-	TRBV18	TRBJ1-1	-	CASSPQGHTEAFF	TGTGCCAGCTCACCACAAGGGCACACTGAAGCTTTCTTT
many	TRBV12-3/TRBV12-4	TRBJ2-2	-	CASSYWRGNTGELFF	TGTGCCAGCAGTTATTGGCGGGGGAACACCGGGGAGCTGTTTTTT
-	TRBV5-1	TRBJ2-5	TRBD2	CASSSGLAGTQETQYF	TGCGCCAGCAGCTCGGGACTAGCGGGGACCCAAGAGACCCAGTACTTC
-	TRBV29-1	TRBJ2-6	TRBD1	CSVRQGSPLLSSGANVLTF	TGCAGCGTTCGACAGGGAAGCCCCTTACTATCCTCTGGGGCCAACGTCCTGACTTTC
-	TRBV7-9	TRBJ2-7	-	CASSFPSAEQYF	TGTGCCAGCAGCTTTCCTAGCGCCGAGCAGTACTTC
once	TRBV20-1	TRBJ2-5	TRBD2	CSARPVAGGGRLKTQYF	TGCAGTGCTAGACCCGTGGCGGGCGGCGGGAGATTAAAGACCCAGTACTTC
-	TRBV12-3/TRBV12-4	TRBJ1-3	-	CASNLRGLGNTIYF	TGTGCCAGCAATCTGAGGGGACTTGGAAACACCATATATTTT
-	TRBV29-1	TRBJ2-3	-	CSVEDLGVSDTQYF	TGCAGCGTTGAAGACCTAGGAGTGTCAGATACGCAGTATTTT
few	TRBV12-3/TRBV12-4	TRBJ2-3	-	CASKGPTDTQYF	TGTGCCAGCAAAGGGCCGACAGATACGCAGTATTTT
-	TRBV12-3/TRBV12-4	TRBJ1-2	-	CASSPPPAGGYTF	TGTGCCAGCAGCCCACCTCCAGCGGGAGGCTACACCTTC
once	TRBV2	TRBJ2-7	-	CASSIDIQQYF	TGTGCCAGCAGTATAGATATTCAGCAGTACTTC
-	TRBV6-1	TRBJ2-5	-	CASRGSGETQYF	TGTGCCAGCAGGGGGAGCGGGGAGACCCAGTACTTC
many	TRBV7-8	TRBJ1-1	-	CASSQVGPSTEAFF	TGTGCCAGCAGCCAAGTGGGACCTAGCACTGAAGCTTTCTTT
many	TRBV29-1	TRBJ1-2	-	CSVDYAPMDGYTF	TGCAGCGTGGACTATGCTCCCATGGACGGCTACACCTTC
-	TRBV27	TRBJ1-5	-	CASSLSVHQPQHF	TGTGCCAGCAGTTTATCGGTACATCAGCCCCAGCATTTT
few	TRBV27	TRBJ1-2	-	CASSLWAGTYPNYGYTF	TGTGCCAGCAGTTTATGGGCCGGGACGTACCCTAACTATGGCTACACCTTC
few	TRBV5-1	TRBJ1-2	-	CASSLVGQGTDGYTF	TGCGCCAGCAGCTTGGTCGGGCAAGGAACCGATGGCTACACCTTC
few	TRBV4-1	TRBJ2-7	-	CASSQYRTYEQYF	TGCGCCAGCAGCCAGTACAGAACCTACGAGCAGTACTTC
few	TRBV4-1	TRBJ1-5	-	CASSQSLAETGASNQPQHF	TGCGCCAGCAGCCAAAGCCTGGCCGAGACGGGGGCCAGCAATCAGCCCCAGCATTTT
few	TRBV5-1	TRBJ2-7	-	CASSPAGGDYEQYF	TGCGCCAGCAGCCCAGCAGGAGGGGACTACGAGCAGTACTTC
-	TRBV4-1	TRBJ1-6	TRBD1	CASSAQGASSPLHF	TGCGCCAGCAGCGCACAGGGGGCAAGCTCACCCCTCCACTTT